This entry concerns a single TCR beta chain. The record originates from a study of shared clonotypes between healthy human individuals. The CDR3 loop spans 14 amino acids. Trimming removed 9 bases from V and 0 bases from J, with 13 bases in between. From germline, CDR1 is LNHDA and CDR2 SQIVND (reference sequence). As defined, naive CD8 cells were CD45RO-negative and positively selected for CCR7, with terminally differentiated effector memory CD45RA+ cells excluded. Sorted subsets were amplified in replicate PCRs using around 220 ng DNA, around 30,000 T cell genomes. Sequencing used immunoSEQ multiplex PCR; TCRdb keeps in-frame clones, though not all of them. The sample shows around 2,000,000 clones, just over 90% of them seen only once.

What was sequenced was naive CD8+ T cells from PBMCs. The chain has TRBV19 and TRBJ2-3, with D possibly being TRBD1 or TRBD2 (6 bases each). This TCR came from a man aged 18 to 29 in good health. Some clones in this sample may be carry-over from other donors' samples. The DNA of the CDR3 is TGTGCCAGCGTAGGGGGGTATAGCACAGATACGCAGTATTTT. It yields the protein CASVGGYSTDTQYF.